The present T cell receptor (beta chain) was sequenced within a study of blood T cell repertoires in COVID-19. About the study: Samples representing acute and convalescent COVID-19 were sourced from the United States, Italy and Spain. T cells, B-cell-depleted T cells, or PBMCs supplied cDNA or gDNA.

Study processing details: Scientists estimated how many nucleated cells there were by amplifying reference gene primers. Clones were read by immunoSEQ multiplex PCR, and TCRdb kept only the in-frame ones, dropping some. V, J and clone size are those of that table, while D and trimming were read from the DNA. The table has around 280,000 clones, around 87% seen once; the top ten hold over 2%. Trimming took 1 base from V and 8 from J, leaving 17 bases between them. CDR1 is SEHNR and CDR2 is FQNEAQ in the germline V gene (reference sequence). The CDR3 is 15 amino acids. This clone was seen ten or more times.

This sequence joins TRBV7-9 and TRBJ1-2, with a possible D match to TRBD1 (5 bases). Sequencing used peripheral blood. The receptor was derived from a woman aged 45-60 years who had recovered from COVID-19. In nucleotides, the CDR3 is TGTGCCAGCAGCTTAGTCGGGACTCGAGAAGGGGGCTACACCTTC. This sequence encodes CASSLVGTREGGYTF.